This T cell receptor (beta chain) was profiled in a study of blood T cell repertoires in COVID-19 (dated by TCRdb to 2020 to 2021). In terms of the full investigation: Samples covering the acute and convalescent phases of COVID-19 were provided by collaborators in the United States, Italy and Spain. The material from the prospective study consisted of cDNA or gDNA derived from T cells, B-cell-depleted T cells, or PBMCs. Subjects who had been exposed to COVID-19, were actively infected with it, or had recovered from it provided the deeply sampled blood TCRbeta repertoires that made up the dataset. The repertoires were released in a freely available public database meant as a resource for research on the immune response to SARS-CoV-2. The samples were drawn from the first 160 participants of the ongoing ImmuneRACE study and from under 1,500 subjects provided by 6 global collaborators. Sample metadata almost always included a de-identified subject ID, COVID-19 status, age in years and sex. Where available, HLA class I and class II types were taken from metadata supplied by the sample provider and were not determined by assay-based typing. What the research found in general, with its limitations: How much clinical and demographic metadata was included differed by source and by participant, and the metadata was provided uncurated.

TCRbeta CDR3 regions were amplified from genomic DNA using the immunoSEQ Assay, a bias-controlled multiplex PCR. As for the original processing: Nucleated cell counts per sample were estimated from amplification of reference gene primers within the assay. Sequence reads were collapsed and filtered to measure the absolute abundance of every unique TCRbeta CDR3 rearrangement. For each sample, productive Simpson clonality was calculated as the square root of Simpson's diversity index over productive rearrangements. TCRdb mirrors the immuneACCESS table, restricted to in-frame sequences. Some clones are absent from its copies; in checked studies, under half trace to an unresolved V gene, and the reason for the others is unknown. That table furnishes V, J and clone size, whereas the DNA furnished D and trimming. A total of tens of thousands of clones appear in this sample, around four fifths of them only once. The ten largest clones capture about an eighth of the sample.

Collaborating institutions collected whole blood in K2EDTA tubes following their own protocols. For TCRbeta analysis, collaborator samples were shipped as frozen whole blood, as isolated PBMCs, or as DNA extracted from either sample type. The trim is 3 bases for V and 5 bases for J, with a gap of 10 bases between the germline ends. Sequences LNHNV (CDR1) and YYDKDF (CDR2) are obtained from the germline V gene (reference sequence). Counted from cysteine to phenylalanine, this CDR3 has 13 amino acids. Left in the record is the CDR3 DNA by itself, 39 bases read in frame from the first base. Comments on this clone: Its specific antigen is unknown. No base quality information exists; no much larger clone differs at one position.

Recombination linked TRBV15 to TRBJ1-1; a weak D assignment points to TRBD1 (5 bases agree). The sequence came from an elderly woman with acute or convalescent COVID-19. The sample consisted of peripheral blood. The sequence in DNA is TGTGCCACCAGCAGTGATCGACAGACTGAAGCTTTCTTT. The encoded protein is CATSSDRQTEAFF. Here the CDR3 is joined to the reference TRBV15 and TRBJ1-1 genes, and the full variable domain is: DAMVIQNPRYQVTQFGKPVTLSCSQTLNHNVMYWYQQKSSQAPKLLFHYYDKDFNNEADTPDNFQSRRPNTSFCFLDIRSPGLGDTAMYLCATSSDRQTEAFFGQGTRLTVV.